This TCR beta chain was captured by sequencing in a study of T cells in Graves' hyperthyroidism and ophthalmopathy. The germline CDR1 and CDR2 sequences are DFQATT and SNEGSKA (reference sequence). The CDR3 is made up of 14 amino acids. The ends were cut back, 0 bases at V and 0 bases at J, with 8 bases in the middle. This clonotype was found many times. Amplified regions were TCR beta CDR3 sequences from RNA transcripts. The HTBI primer set was used in a first-round RT-PCR of the TCR CDR3. TCRdb recomputed calls from the multiplex PCR reads with MiXCR, one row per CDR3 protein. The sample includes roughly 99,000 distinct CDR3 sequences, roughly 15% of them seen just once. Participants, patients aged 18 to 65, had newly diagnosed hyperthyroidism with a duration under 2 months.

The TCR sequence derives from a woman aged 45-65 years with Graves' hyperthyroidism. Source material: blood. The rearrangement links TRBV20-1 to TRBJ1-1; no clear D. CDR3 protein: CSAREHIMNTEAFF. The CDR3 DNA follows: TGCAGTGCTAGAGAACATATCATGAACACTGAAGCTTTCTTT.